Following are 31 T cell receptor beta chains from one sample sequenced in a study of response to subunit inactivated influenza vaccine (dated by TCRdb to the late 2010s). Library preparation was by RT-PCR. Sequenced on an Illumina HiSeq 2500. Through fastp at Q25 and MiXCR, TCRdb rebuilt clones from the public reads, retaining in-frame beta chains. Identical CDR3 proteins give one entry, which carries the most common genes and DNA. Present in this sample are 550,000 to 800,000 distinct CDR3 sequences, 14% of which were seen just once. The ten largest clones represent approximately 7% of the sample. The sample in question was PBMCs from blood, obtained 14 to 15 days before vaccination. These TCRs come from a middle-aged man who received an inactivated influenza vaccine. Donor details come from another sample of the same person, matched by shared clones.

This clonotype has just a few counts. This rearrangement joins TRBV6-1 to TRBJ2-7; the D gene is possibly TRBD1 (5 bases). V lost 6 bases, J lost 0 bases, and 12 bases lay in between. CDR3 length: 14 amino acids. The germline CDR1 and CDR2 sequences are MNHNS and SASEGT. The CDR3 loop reads CASRTGHSSYEQYF. The CDR3 coding sequence is TGTGCCAGCAGGACCGGACATTCCTCCTACGAGCAGTACTTC.

This clonotype was seen many times. The chain has TRBV7-8 and TRBJ1-1; D is possibly TRBD1 (5 bases). Trimming left V 4 bases short and J 1 base short, with 10 bases between. Germline V CDR1 and CDR2: SGHVS, FQNEAQ. The CDR3 is 14 amino acids. The CDR3: CASSSAGQNTEAFF. The CDR3 DNA reads as TGTGCCAGCAGCTCGGCAGGACAGAACACTGAAGCTTTCTTT.

There are a few counts of this clonotype. V and J are TRBV20-1 and TRBJ2-1, with 13 bases identical to TRBD2. CDR1 is DFQATT, CDR2 SNEGSKA, per germline (reference sequence). The CDR3 runs 15 residues. Trimming cost V 3 bases and J 8 bases; bases outside gene matches: 7. As DNA, the CDR3 is TGCAGTGCTAGCCGGACTAGCGGGAGTGGCGATGAGCAGTTCTTC. It encodes CSASRTSGSGDEQFF.

In this sample, this clonotype turned up once. This chain joins TRBV9 and TRBJ2-1; the match to TRBD1 covers 10 bases. Germline CDR1 SGDLS, CDR2 YYNGEE. The CDR3 is 15 residues long. After removal of 3 bases from V and 9 bases from J, the junction contained 9 bases not matched to a gene. CDR3 nucleotides: TGTGCCAGCAGCGACTGGGACAGGGGACTCGGTGAGCAGTTCTTC. Translating it yields CASSDWDRGLGEQFF.

The sample holds a few counts of this clonotype. This rearrangement joins TRBV29-1 to TRBJ2-5, with D perhaps TRBD2 (7 bases). V was clipped by 7 bases and J by 1 base, with 10 bases between them. This CDR3 comprises 12 residues. Germline loops: CDR1 SQVTM, CDR2 ANQGSEA. CDR3 DNA: TGCAGCGCCGCGGGGGCCCAAGAGACCCAGTACTTC. Its protein is CSAAGAQETQYF.

A few counts support this clonotype. The V and J genes are TRBV20-1 and TRBJ2-3; 8 bases map to TRBD1. This CDR3 has 15 amino acids. V trimming: 6 bases; J trimming: 9 bases; junction bases outside the gene matches: 17. From germline, CDR1 is DFQATT and CDR2 SNEGSKA (reference sequence). CDR3 region: CSARTGQGMRRTQYF. In DNA form, the CDR3 reads TGCAGTGCCCGGACAGGGCAGGGTATGAGACGGACGCAGTATTTT.

This clonotype was observed many times. The chain carries TRBV28 and TRBJ2-7; D unresolved. CDR1 MDHEN and CDR2 SYDVKM come from the germline V gene. This CDR3 contains 12 residues. Trimming pared 6 bases from V and 3 bases from J, leaving 9 bases between. Written as DNA, the CDR3 is TGTGCCAGCAGCCCCCCAGGCTACGAGCAGTACTTC. Its translation: CASSPPGYEQYF. Variable domain in full (rest from reference TRBV28 and TRBJ2-7): DVKVTQSSRYLVKRTGEKVFLECVQDMDHENMFWYRQDPGLGLRLIYFSYDVKMKEKGDIPEGYSVSREKKERFSLILESASTNQTSMYLCASSPPGYEQYFGPGTRLTVT.

V is TRBV5-1 and J is TRBJ2-3; the D gene is possibly TRBD1 (5 bases). CDR3 length: 15 amino acids. V was shortened by 7 bases and J by 1 base, with 16 bases between the two germline ends. Germline lookup yields CDR1 SGHRS and CDR2 YFSETQ. CDR3 loop: CASLQGVDGTDTQYF. CDR3 DNA: TGCGCCAGCCTCCAAGGGGTAGACGGCACAGATACGCAGTATTTT.

A few counts support this clonotype. This chain connects TRBV29-1 to TRBJ2-3, with D perhaps assigned TRBD1 or TRBD2 (5 bases each). The CDR3 has 14 residues. The V and J ends lost 2 bases and 2 bases respectively, with 11 bases between them. Germline V lookup: CDR1 SQVTM, CDR2 ANQGSEA. CDR3 nucleotide sequence: TGCAGCGTTGAAATCGGTGGGACCACAGATACGCAGTATTTT. Translation: CSVEIGGTTDTQYF.

This clonotype was detected ten times or more. The gene calls are TRBV10-3 and TRBJ2-7, with D maybe TRBD2 (5 bases). Germline-derived CDR1 and CDR2 are ENHRY and SYGVKD. The CDR3 consists of 13 residues. Between the trimmed V and J ends, which lost 2 bases and 6 bases, there was a span of 11 bases. The CDR3: CAISEPYGVEQYF. DNA of the CDR3: TGTGCCATCAGTGAGCCCTACGGGGTCGAGCAGTACTTC.

The chain couples TRBV2 to TRBJ1-5; D is unresolved. The V end was cut by 9 bases, the J end by 2 bases, with 17 bases between. This CDR3 region has 15 residues. CDR1 SNHLY and CDR2 FYNNEI come from the germline V gene. CDR3 residues: CARNPTWIGNQPQHF. CDR3 sequence (DNA): TGTGCCAGAAACCCAACCTGGATCGGCAATCAGCCCCAGCATTTT.

This clonotype has at least ten counts. The chain is built from TRBV5-1 and TRBJ2-3, with D unclear. V gave up 4 bases and J gave up 3 bases, with 12 bases separating them. The germline V gene encodes CDR1 SGHRS and CDR2 YFSETQ. The CDR3 has 14 residues. The CDR3 nucleotides read TGCGCCAGCAGCGTCAGTCGGCTGACAGATACGCAGTATTTT. Protein: CASSVSRLTDTQYF.

In its sample, this clonotype was seen a few times. The J gene is TRBJ2-1, the V gene TRBV9; D not certain. Trimming cost V 5 bases and J 5 bases, with 11 bases left between them. CDR3 length equals 13 residues. Germline V gives CDR1 SGDLS, CDR2 YYNGEE. The CDR3 bases are TGTGCCAGCAGGGCTCCAGTGAACAATGAGCAGTTCTTC. Residues: CASRAPVNNEQFF.

The sample holds a few counts of this clonotype. The CDR3 DNA sequence: TGTGCCACCAGCAGAGATCGGGTAGTCGGGGGGGAGCAGTTCTTC. It translates to CATSRDRVVGGEQFF. The gene calls are TRBV15 and TRBJ2-1, with 7 bases aligning to TRBD2. This CDR3 contains 15 residues. The junction had 9 bases not matched to a gene; V was cut back by 0 bases and J by 10 bases. Looked up from germline, CDR1 is LNHNV and CDR2 is YYDKDF (reference sequence).

This clonotype was seen more than once but under ten times. The rearrangement links TRBV24-1 to TRBJ1-5; the D is unclear. Germline CDR1 is KGHDR and CDR2 is SFDVKD. Trimming cost V 3 bases and J 5 bases, with 10 bases left between them. CDR3 length: 14 residues. The CDR3 reads CATSDGTDYQPQHF. For the CDR3, the DNA is TGTGCCACCAGTGATGGAACAGATTATCAGCCCCAGCATTTT.

The chain joins TRBV2 to TRBJ2-6; no definite D call. There are 17 residues in the CDR3. Germline lookup yields CDR1 SNHLY and CDR2 FYNNEI. Between the trimmed V and J ends, which lost 6 bases and 7 bases, there was a span of 22 bases. The CDR3 bases are TGTGCCAGCAGCCCGGTGGGGTCGGCTCTTTTTGCCAACGTCCTGACTTTC. It encodes CASSPVGSALFANVLTF.

The chain has TRBV28 and TRBJ1-4, with no clear D. Germline V gene sequence: CDR1 MDHEN, CDR2 SYDVKM. This CDR3 comprises 14 residues. V gave up 2 bases and J gave up 8 bases, with 12 bases separating them. CDR3 residues: CASSLLSPREKLFF. The CDR3 DNA follows: TGTGCCAGCAGTTTACTCTCCCCACGGGAAAAACTGTTTTTT.

This chain uses TRBV6-5 with TRBJ2-2; TRBD2 is a possible D gene (5 bases). Germline V gene sequence: CDR1 MNHEY, CDR2 SVGAGI. Deletions cut 0 bases from V and 5 bases from J, with 16 bases between. This CDR3 region has 17 residues. CDR3 DNA: TGTGCCAGCAGTTACTCGATACGGGGAATGGAAACCGGGGAGCTGTTTTTT. Its protein is CASSYSIRGMETGELFF.

V gene TRBV5-1 combines with J gene TRBJ2-3, with D tentatively TRBD1 or TRBD2 (5 bases each). Germline V gives CDR1 SGHRS, CDR2 YFSETQ. The length of the CDR3 is 14 residues. The V end was cut by 4 bases, the J end by 6 bases, with 15 bases between. Written as DNA, the CDR3 is TGCGCCAGCAGCACGGGGACCTATGGCGATACGCAGTATTTT. It translates to CASSTGTYGDTQYF.

This clonotype was seen repeatedly, ten times or more. The rearrangement uses TRBV5-1 and TRBJ1-1; no clear D gene. This CDR3 comprises 13 residues. Germline-derived CDR1 and CDR2 are SGHRS and YFSETQ. The V and J ends lost 7 bases and 10 bases respectively, with 20 bases between them. In nucleotides, the CDR3 is TGCGCCAGCTCGGACCCACCCGGTCTCGGAGCTTTCTTT. As protein: CASSDPPGLGAFF.

This clonotype came up a few times. This rearrangement joins TRBV30 to TRBJ1-5; 10 nucleotides match TRBD1. V gave up 3 bases and J gave up 7 bases; unmatched junction bases: 6. The CDR3 runs to 14 residues. In germline, CDR1 is GTSNPN, CDR2 SVGIG (reference sequence). The CDR3 DNA is TGTGCCTGGAGCTTGGACAGGGGGTACCAGCCCCAGCATTTT. Its translation is CAWSLDRGYQPQHF.

This clonotype came up a few times. The genes are TRBV28 and TRBJ2-6, with D unclear. Germline-derived CDR1 and CDR2 are MDHEN and SYDVKM. The CDR3 loop spans 16 amino acids. V was pared by 6 bases and J by 0 bases, with 12 bases between. The CDR3 DNA follows: TGTGCCAGCAGCCACCGACTGTACTCTGGGGCCAACGTCCTGACTTTC. Encoded protein: CASSHRLYSGANVLTF.

To note about this clonotype: The junction and the germline gene differ at one end; a read error may be behind it. The CDR3 region is CASSLGGGPGELSF. Written as DNA, the CDR3 is TGTGCCAGCAGCTTGGGAGGAGGACCCGGGGAGCTGTCTTTT. This rearrangement joins TRBV7-9 to TRBJ2-2; TRBD2 might be the D (6 bases). Germline V CDR1 and CDR2: SEHNR, FQNEAQ (reference sequence). The CDR3 is 14 residues long.

The rearrangement joins TRBV5-1 to TRBJ2-5; no definite D call. Germline CDR1 SGHRS, CDR2 YFSETQ. This CDR3 has 16 amino acids. Trimming pared 6 bases from V and 5 bases from J, leaving 23 bases between. In nucleotides, the CDR3 is TGCGCCAGCACCTTAACCATAGACGGCCCCGGGGAGACCCAGTACTTC. This gives the protein CASTLTIDGPGETQYF.

The chain combines TRBV5-1 with TRBJ2-2; the D call may be TRBD1 or TRBD2 (5 bases each). CDR1 is SGHRS, CDR2 YFSETQ, per germline. The CDR3 extends over 13 amino acids. The V and J ends lost 3 bases and 6 bases respectively, with 9 bases between them. Written as DNA, the CDR3 is TGCGCCAGCAGCTCACCGGGACCCGGGGAGCTGTTTTTT. This codes for CASSSPGPGELFF. The full variable domain, completed using reference TRBV5-1 and TRBJ2-2, is KAGVTQTPRYLIKTRGQQVTLSCSPISGHRSVSWYQQTPGQGLQFLFEYFSETQRNKGNFPGRFSGRQFSNSRSEMNVSTLELGDSALYLCASSSPGPGELFFGEGSRLTVL.

This clonotype has at least ten counts. V and J are TRBV10-3 and TRBJ1-6, with D possibly matching TRBD1 (5 bases). This CDR3 contains 16 residues. The V and J ends lost 0 bases and 8 bases respectively, with 14 bases between them. CDR1 is ENHRY and CDR2 is SYGVKD in the germline V gene. The CDR3 region is CAISESRRETDSPLHF. The CDR3 DNA is TGTGCCATCAGTGAGTCCCGCAGGGAAACGGATTCACCCCTCCACTTT.

The V and J genes are TRBV6-4 and TRBJ1-2, with D possibly TRBD1 on 5 matching bases. Germline CDR1 reads MRHNA; CDR2 reads SNTAGT. The CDR3 runs 14 residues. V lost 7 bases and J lost 4, with 16 bases in between. This CDR3 is CASITPGGPYGYTF. The CDR3 DNA is TGTGCCAGCATTACTCCCGGGGGTCCCTATGGCTACACCTTC.

In this sample, this clonotype turned up a few times. The chain recombines TRBV12-3 or TRBV12-4 with TRBJ2-1, with 10 bases that match TRBD2. The CDR3 runs to 16 residues. V lost 3 bases to trimming and J lost 5 bases; unmatched junction nucleotides: 7. CDR3 sequence reads: CASSFQREGRNNEQFF. CDR3 sequence (DNA): TGTGCCAGCAGTTTCCAGCGGGAGGGCCGAAACAATGAGCAGTTCTTC.

This clonotype was detected only a few times. J is TRBJ1-3 and V is TRBV30; D remains ambiguous. CDR3 length: 12 amino acids. The V end lost 2 bases, the J end lost 3 bases, and 5 bases lay between the germline ends. Germline V gives CDR1 GTSNPN, CDR2 SVGIG (reference sequence). For the CDR3, the DNA is TGTGCCTGGAGTTCCCTTGGAAACACCATATATTTT. The encoded protein is CAWSSLGNTIYF.

This sequence joins TRBV7-2 and TRBJ1-1, with D possibly being TRBD1 (6 bases). V lost 5 bases and J 7 bases, leaving 20 bases between the germline ends. Germline-derived CDR1 and CDR2 are SGHTA and FQGNSA. The CDR3 is 15 residues long. This CDR3 reads CASSVNIGGSYEAFF. For the CDR3, the DNA is TGTGCCAGCAGCGTTAACATCGGGGGCAGCTATGAAGCTTTCTTT.

This clonotype was seen more than once but under ten times. V and J are TRBV27 and TRBJ2-2; possible D gene TRBD2, 5 bases. The CDR3 runs to 16 residues. CDR1 MNHEY and CDR2 SMNVEV come from the germline V gene (reference sequence). V lost 0 bases, J lost 6 bases, and 14 bases lay in between. The CDR3 loop reads CASSLSFLAAPGELFF. CDR3 nucleotides: TGTGCCAGCAGTTTATCGTTTCTAGCCGCCCCCGGGGAGCTGTTTTTT.